This TCR beta chain was found in a study of blood T cell repertoires in COVID-19. The wider study: COVID-19 samples, acute and convalescent, were from the United States, Italy and Spain. PBMCs, B-cell-depleted T cells, or T cells were the source of the cDNA or gDNA that made up the material.

Original analysis: Amplification of reference gene primers provided the estimated nucleated cell counts. The repertoire was sequenced with immunoSEQ multiplex PCR; TCRdb's copy has only in-frame clones and lacks some. The DNA gave D and trimming, while V, J and clone size come from that table. The profile shows about 200,000 clones, more than 80% of them singletons. In its sample, this clone was seen once. The CDR3 covers 15 residues. Germline V CDR1 and CDR2: SGHAT, FQNNGV. With 5 bases removed from V and 6 bases from J, the gap between germline ends came to 20 bases. This clonotype was sampled from a man aged 50-59 years with acute or convalescent COVID-19. The chain carries TRBV11-2 and TRBJ2-7, with D perhaps matching TRBD1 (7 bases). Input material: peripheral blood. The chain's CDR3 is CASSEGTGEVFEQYF. CDR3 nucleotide sequence: TGTGCCAGCAGCGAAGGAACAGGGGAGGTGTTCGAGCAGTACTTC.